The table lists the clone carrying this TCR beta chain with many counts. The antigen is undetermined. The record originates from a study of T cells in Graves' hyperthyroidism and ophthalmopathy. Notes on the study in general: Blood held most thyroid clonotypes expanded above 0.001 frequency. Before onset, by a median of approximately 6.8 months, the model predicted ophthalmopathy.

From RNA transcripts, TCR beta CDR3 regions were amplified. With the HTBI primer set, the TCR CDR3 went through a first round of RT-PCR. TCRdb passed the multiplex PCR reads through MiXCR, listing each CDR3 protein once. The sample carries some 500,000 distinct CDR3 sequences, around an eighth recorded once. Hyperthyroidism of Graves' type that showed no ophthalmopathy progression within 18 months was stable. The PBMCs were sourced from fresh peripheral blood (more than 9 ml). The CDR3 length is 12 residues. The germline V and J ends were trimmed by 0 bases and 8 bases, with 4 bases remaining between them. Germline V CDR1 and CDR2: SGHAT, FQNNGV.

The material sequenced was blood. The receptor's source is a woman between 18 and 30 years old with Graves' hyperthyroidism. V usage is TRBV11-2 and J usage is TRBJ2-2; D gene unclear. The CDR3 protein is CASSLEAGELFF. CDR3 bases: TGTGCCAGCAGCTTAGAGGCAGGGGAGCTGTTTTTT. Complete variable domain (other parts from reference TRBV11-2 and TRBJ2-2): EAGVAQSPRYKIIEKRQSVAFWCNPISGHATLYWYQQILGQGPKLLIQFQNNGVVDDSQLPKDRFSAERLKGVDSTLKIQPAKLEDSAVYLCASSLEAGELFFGEGSRLTVL.